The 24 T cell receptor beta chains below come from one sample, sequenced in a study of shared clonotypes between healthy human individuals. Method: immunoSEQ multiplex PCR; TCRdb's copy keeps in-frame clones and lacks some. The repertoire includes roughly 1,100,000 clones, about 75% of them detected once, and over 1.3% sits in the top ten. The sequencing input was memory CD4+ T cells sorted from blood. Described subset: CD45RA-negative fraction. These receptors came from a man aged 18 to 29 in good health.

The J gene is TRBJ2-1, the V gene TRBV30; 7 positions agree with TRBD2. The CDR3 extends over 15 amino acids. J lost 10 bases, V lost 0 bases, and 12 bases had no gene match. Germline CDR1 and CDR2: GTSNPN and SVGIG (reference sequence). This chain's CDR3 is CAWSVGGSTFSEQFF. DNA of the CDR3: TGTGCCTGGAGTGTTGGCGGGAGTACCTTCTCGGAGCAGTTCTTC.

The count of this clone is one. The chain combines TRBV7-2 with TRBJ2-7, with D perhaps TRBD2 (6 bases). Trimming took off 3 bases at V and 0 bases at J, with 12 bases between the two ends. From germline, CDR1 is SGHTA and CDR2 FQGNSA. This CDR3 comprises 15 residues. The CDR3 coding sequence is TGTGCCAGCAGCTTCAACGGAGGGGTCTCCTACGAGCAGTACTTC. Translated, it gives CASSFNGGVSYEQYF.

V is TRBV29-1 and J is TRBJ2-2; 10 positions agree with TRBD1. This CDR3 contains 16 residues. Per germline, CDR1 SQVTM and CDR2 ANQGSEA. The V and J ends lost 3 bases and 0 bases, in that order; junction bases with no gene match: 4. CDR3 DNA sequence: TGCAGCGTTGATACGACAGGGGGCGCGAACACCGGGGAGCTGTTTTTT. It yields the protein CSVDTTGGANTGELFF.

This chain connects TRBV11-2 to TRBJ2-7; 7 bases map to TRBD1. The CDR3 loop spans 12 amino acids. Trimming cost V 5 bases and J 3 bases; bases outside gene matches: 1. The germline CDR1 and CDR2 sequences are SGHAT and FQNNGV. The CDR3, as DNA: TGTGCCAGCAGCAGACAGGGCTACGAGCAGTACTTC. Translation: CASSRQGYEQYF.

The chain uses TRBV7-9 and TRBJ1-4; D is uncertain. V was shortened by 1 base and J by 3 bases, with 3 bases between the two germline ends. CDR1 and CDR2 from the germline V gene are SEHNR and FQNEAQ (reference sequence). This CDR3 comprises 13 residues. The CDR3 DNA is TGTGCCAGCAGCTTAGGGCCTAATGAAAAACTGTTTTTT. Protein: CASSLGPNEKLFF.

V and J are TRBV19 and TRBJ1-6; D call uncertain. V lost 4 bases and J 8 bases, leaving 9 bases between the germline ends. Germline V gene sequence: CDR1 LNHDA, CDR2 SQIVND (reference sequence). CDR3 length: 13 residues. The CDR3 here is CASSSRMDSPLHF. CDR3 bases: TGTGCCAGTAGTAGCCGCATGGATTCACCCCTCCACTTT.

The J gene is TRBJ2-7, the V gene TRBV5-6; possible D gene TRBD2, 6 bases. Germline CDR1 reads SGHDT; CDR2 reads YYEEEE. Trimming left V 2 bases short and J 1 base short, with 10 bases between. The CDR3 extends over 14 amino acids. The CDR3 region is CASSFRLGSYEQYF. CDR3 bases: TGTGCCAGCAGCTTCAGACTAGGTTCCTACGAGCAGTACTTC.

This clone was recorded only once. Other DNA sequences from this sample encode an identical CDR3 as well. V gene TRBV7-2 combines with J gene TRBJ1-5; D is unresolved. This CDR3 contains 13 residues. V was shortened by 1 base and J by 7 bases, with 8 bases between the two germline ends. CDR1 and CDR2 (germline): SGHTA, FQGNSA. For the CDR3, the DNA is TGTGCCAGCAGCTTAGGGCAGGCACAGCCCCAGCATTTT. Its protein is CASSLGQAQPQHF. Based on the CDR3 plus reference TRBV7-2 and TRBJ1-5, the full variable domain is GAGVSQSPSNKVTEKGKDVELRCDPISGHTALYWYRQSLGQGLEFLIYFQGNSAPDKSGLPSDRFSAERTGGSVSTLTIQRTQQEDSAVYLCASSLGQAQPQHFGDGTRLSIL.

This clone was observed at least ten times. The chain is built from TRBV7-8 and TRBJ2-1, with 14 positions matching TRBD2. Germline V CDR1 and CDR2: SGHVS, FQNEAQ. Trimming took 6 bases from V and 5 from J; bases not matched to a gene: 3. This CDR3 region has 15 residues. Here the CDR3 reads CASRGGLAGDNEQFF. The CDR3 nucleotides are TGTGCCAGCAGGGGGGGACTAGCGGGAGACAATGAGCAGTTCTTC.

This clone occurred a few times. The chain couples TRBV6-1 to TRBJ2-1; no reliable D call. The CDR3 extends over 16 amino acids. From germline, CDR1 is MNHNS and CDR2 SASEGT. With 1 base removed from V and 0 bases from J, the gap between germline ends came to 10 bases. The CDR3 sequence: CASSEVLRTSYNEQFF. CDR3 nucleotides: TGTGCCAGCAGTGAAGTTTTACGGACCTCCTACAATGAGCAGTTCTTC.

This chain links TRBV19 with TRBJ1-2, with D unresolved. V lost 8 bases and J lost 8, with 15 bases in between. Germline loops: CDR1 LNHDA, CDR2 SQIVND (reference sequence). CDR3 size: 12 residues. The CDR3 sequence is CASQIVGTGYTF. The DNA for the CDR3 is TGTGCCAGTCAGATCGTGGGTACCGGCTACACCTTC.

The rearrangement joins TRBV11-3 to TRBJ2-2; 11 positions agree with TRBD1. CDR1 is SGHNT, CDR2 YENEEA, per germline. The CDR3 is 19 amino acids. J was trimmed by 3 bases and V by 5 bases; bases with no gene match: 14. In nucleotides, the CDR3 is TGTGCCAGCAGCCCATCGGGACAGGGGGTCCCCGGGGACACCGGGGAGCTGTTTTTT. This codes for CASSPSGQGVPGDTGELFF.

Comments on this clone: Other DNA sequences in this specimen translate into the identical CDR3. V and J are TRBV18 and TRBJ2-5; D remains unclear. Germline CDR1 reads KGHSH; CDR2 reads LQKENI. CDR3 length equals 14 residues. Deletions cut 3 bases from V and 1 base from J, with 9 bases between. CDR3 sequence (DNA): TGTGCCAGCTCACCTTTAAACAGCCAAGAGACCCAGTACTTC. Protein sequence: CASSPLNSQETQYF.

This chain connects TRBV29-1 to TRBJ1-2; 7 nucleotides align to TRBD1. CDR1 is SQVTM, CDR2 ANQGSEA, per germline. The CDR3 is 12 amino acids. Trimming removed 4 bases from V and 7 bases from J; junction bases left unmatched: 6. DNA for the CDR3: TGCAGCGTTGCCACAGGGGACAGTGGCTACACCTTC. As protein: CSVATGDSGYTF. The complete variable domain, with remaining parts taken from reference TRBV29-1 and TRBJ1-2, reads SAVISQKPSRDICQRGTSLTIQCQVDSQVTMMFWYRQQPGQSLTLIATANQGSEATYESGFVIDKFPISRPNLTFSTLTVSNMSPEDSSIYLCSVATGDSGYTFGSGTRLTVV.

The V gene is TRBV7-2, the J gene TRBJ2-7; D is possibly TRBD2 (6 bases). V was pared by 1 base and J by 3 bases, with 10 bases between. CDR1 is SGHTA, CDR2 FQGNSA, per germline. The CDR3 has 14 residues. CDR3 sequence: CASSLGSGIYEQYF. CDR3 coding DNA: TGTGCCAGCAGCTTAGGTAGCGGTATCTACGAGCAGTACTTC.

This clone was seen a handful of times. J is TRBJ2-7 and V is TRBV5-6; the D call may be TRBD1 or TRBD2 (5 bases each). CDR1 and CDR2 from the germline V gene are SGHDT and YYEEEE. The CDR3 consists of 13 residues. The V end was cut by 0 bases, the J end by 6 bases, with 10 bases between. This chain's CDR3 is CASSLGQGPEQYF. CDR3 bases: TGTGCCAGCAGCTTGGGGCAGGGACCCGAGCAGTACTTC.

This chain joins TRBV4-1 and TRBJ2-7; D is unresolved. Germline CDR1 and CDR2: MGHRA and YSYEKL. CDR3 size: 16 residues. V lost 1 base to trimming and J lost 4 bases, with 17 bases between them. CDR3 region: CASSQGPQSGRYEQYF. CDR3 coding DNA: TGCGCCAGCAGCCAAGGACCGCAGTCCGGGCGGTACGAGCAGTACTTC.

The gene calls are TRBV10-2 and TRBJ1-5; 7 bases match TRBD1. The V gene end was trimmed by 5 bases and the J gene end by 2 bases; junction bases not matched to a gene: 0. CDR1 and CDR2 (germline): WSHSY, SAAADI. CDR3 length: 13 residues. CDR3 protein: CASSQGGNQPQHF. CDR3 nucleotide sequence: TGCGCCAGCAGTCAGGGGGGCAATCAGCCCCAGCATTTT.

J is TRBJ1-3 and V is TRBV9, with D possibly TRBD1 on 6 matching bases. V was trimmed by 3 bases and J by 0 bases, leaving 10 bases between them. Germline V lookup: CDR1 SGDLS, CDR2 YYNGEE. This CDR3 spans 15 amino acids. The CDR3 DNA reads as TGTGCCAGCAGCGAAGGGGGTGTCTCTGGAAACACCATATATTTT. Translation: CASSEGGVSGNTIYF.

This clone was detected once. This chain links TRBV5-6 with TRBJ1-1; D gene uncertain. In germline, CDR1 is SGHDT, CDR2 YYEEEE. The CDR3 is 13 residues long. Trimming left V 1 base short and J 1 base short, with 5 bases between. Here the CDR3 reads CASSLRRNTEAFF. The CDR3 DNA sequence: TGTGCCAGCAGCTTGAGACGGAACACTGAAGCTTTCTTT.

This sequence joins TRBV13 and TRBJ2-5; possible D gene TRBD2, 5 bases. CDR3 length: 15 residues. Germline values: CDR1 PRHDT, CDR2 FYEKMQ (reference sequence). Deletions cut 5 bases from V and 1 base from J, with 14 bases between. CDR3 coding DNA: TGTGCCAGCAGCCTGGGCGCCGGGGTCCAAGAGACCCAGTACTTC. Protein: CASSLGAGVQETQYF.

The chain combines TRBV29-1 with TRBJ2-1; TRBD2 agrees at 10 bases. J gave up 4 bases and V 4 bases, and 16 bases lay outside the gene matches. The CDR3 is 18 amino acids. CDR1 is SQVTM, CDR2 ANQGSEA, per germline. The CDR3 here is CSVVGLAGDAGRYNEQFF. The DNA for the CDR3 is TGCAGCGTTGTAGGGCTAGCGGGAGACGCGGGGAGATACAATGAGCAGTTCTTC.

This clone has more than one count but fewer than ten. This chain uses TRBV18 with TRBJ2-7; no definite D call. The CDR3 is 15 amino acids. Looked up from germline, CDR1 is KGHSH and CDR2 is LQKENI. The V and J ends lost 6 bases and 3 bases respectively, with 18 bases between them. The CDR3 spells CASSDTHGASYEQYF. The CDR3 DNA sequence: TGTGCCAGCTCGGATACACACGGTGCGAGCTACGAGCAGTACTTC.

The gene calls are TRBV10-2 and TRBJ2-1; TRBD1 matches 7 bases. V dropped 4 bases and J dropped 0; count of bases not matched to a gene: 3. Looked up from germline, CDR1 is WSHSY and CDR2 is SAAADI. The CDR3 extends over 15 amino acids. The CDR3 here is CASSANRGSYNEQFF. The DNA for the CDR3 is TGCGCCAGCAGTGCAAACAGGGGCTCCTACAATGAGCAGTTCTTC.